One sample yielded the 8 T cell receptor beta chains listed below, sequenced in a study of OX40 agonist ivuxolimab in advanced cancers. The library was generated by the immunoSEQ multiplex PCR assay. TCRdb's version of the immuneACCESS table is confined to in-frame rearrangements and falls short of the full clone set. An unresolved V gene accounts for under half of the shortfall where checked; the remainder is of unknown origin. For this sample the table gives roughly 60,000 clones, of which 65% to 85% were detected only once. The ten top clones hold 1.9% of the sample. The sample consisted of CD4+ or CD8+ T cells sorted from blood, taken in a trial of the OX40 agonist ivuxolimab. Receptor source: an adult with an advanced solid tumor such as melanoma, head and neck, liver or kidney cancer.

The chain uses TRBV11-2 and TRBJ2-5; the match to TRBD2 covers 7 bases. This CDR3 region has 16 residues. The germline gives CDR1 SGHAT, CDR2 FQNNGV. V gave up 1 base and J gave up 5 bases; unmatched junction bases: 10. CDR3 in amino acids: CASSLGLAPLGETQYF. The CDR3 DNA reads as TGTGCCAGCAGCTTAGGACTAGCACCCCTCGGGGAGACCCAGTACTTC.

The sample holds a few counts of this clone. The rearrangement uses TRBV13 and TRBJ2-7; D is unresolved. The CDR3 has 13 residues. Germline V gene sequence: CDR1 PRHDT, CDR2 FYEKMQ (reference sequence). The germline V and J ends were trimmed by 4 bases and 2 bases, with 9 bases remaining between them. This CDR3 is CASSSGRTYEQYV. DNA of the CDR3: TGTGCCAGCAGCTCCGGACGGACCTACGAGCAGTACGTC.

The chain employs TRBV7-6 and TRBJ2-3; D call uncertain. Trimming removed 4 bases from V and 0 bases from J, with 17 bases in between. CDR3 length equals 17 residues. The germline V gene encodes CDR1 SGHVS and CDR2 FNYEAQ. CDR3 residues: CASSSKPLGISTDTQYF. The CDR3 DNA reads TGTGCCAGCAGCTCTAAGCCCTTGGGGATAAGCACAGATACGCAGTATTTT.

This chain links TRBV9 with TRBJ2-5; D may correspond to TRBD1 or TRBD2 (5 bases each). The CDR3 is 15 residues long. V was clipped by 0 bases and J by 4 bases, with 13 bases between them. Germline-derived CDR1 and CDR2 are SGDLS and YYNGEE. In DNA form, the CDR3 reads TGTGCCAGCAGCGTAGGTGGGGGAGTCGCAGAGACCCAGTACTTC. As protein: CASSVGGGVAETQYF. Filled out from reference TRBV9 and TRBJ2-5, the complete variable domain reads DSGVTQTPKHLITATGQRVTLRCSPRSGDLSVYWYQQSLDQGLQFLIQYYNGEERAKGNILERFSAQQFPDLHSELNLSSLELGDSALYFCASSVGGGVAETQYFGPGTRLLVL.

The V and J genes are TRBV4-2 and TRBJ2-1; D may match TRBD1 or TRBD2 (5 bases each). CDR1 is LGHNA and CDR2 is YNFKEQ in the germline V gene. CDR3 length: 12 amino acids. Trimming removed 0 bases from V and 15 bases from J, with 12 bases in between. The CDR3 nucleotides are TGTGCCAGCAGCCAAGAGAGGGGCAAGGGGTTCTTC. Translation gives CASSQERGKGFF.

The chain couples TRBV18 to TRBJ1-4, with TRBD1 as a possible D gene (6 bases). The V end was cut by 0 bases, the J end by 3 bases, with 8 bases between. This CDR3 contains 15 residues. From germline, CDR1 is KGHSH and CDR2 LQKENI. The CDR3 here is CASSPPDRSNEKLFF. CDR3 DNA sequence: TGTGCCAGCTCACCACCGGACAGATCTAATGAAAAACTGTTTTTT.

The genes are TRBV29-1 and TRBJ2-3; tentative D call: TRBD2 (6 bases). This CDR3 has 12 amino acids. The germline gives CDR1 SQVTM, CDR2 ANQGSEA. V was cut by 4 bases and J by 3 bases, with 8 bases left in between. The CDR3 loop is CSVGRETDTQYF. DNA for the CDR3: TGCAGCGTTGGGAGGGAGACAGATACGCAGTATTTT.

This sequence joins TRBV11-2 and TRBJ2-3, with 7 bases lining up with TRBD2. After removal of 5 bases from V and 2 bases from J, the junction contained 1 base not matched to a gene. This CDR3 has 13 amino acids. CDR1 and CDR2 from the germline V gene are SGHAT and FQNNGV. The CDR3 bases are TGTGCCAGCAGCCGGGACTACACAGATACGCAGTATTTT. Encoded protein: CASSRDYTDTQYF.